This entry concerns a single T cell receptor beta chain. The antigen is undetermined. This specimen belongs to a study of OX40 agonist ivuxolimab in advanced cancers. With autoimmune disease history or systemic immunosuppression, patients were excluded. General study points: The investigators did not determine what antigen specificity the expanded peripheral T cells had. CD4+ and CD8+ T cells in blood underwent clonal expansion by week 6 at 0.1 to 3.0 mg/kg.

Profiled with immunoSEQ multiplex PCR; TCRdb holds only in-frame clones, not every one. The sample lists 94,000 or so clones, 84% occurring once. The germline V and J ends were trimmed by 6 bases and 1 base, with 9 bases remaining between them. The CDR3 runs 14 residues. Germline CDR1 reads SGHAT; CDR2 reads FQDESV (reference sequence). V and J are TRBV11-1 and TRBJ2-2; D unclear. The sequence came from an adult with an advanced solid tumor such as melanoma, head and neck, liver or kidney cancer. The sample in question was CD4+ or CD8+ T cells sorted from blood, obtained in a trial of the OX40 agonist ivuxolimab. The CDR3 region is CASSSNLNTGELFF. The CDR3 DNA follows: TGTGCCAGCAGTTCAAACTTGAACACCGGGGAGCTGTTTTTT.